One sample yielded the 2 T cell receptor beta chains listed below, sequenced in a study of beta chain features in type 1 diabetes. Study-wide points: For Type 1 diabetes patients, all four CD4+ subsets carried TCRB CDR3s that were moderately but significantly shorter.

Every isolated RNA sample was fully reverse transcribed, so sequencing captured expressed TCRB transcripts. Method: immunoSEQ multiplex PCR; TCRdb's copy keeps in-frame clones and lacks some. Among 400,000 or so clones, around 13% were seen once, and the ten largest hold over 0.008%. No cognate antigen is known for these TCRs. The material sequenced was naive CD4+ T cells from blood. The source is a woman younger than 35 with type 1 diabetes.

There are a few counts of this clone. The V call is TRBV30, the J call TRBJ1-1, with no clear D. The CDR3 length is 14 residues. Trimming stripped 5 bases from V and 3 bases from J, with 16 bases between. Per germline, CDR1 GTSNPN and CDR2 SVGIG (reference sequence). CDR3 sequence (DNA): TGTGCCTGGGCAGAGATCTGGAGGGACACTGAAGCTTTCTTT. Protein sequence: CAWAEIWRDTEAFF.

This clone was observed a few times. This chain uses TRBV10-3 with TRBJ1-3, with D maybe TRBD1 (6 bases). Trimming took 6 bases from V and 0 from J, leaving 15 bases between them. The CDR3 is made up of 16 amino acids. Germline V gives CDR1 ENHRY, CDR2 SYGVKD. The CDR3 nucleotides are TGTGCCATCAGCCCTACAGGGATGAGCTCTGGAAACACCATATATTTT. As protein: CAISPTGMSSGNTIYF.